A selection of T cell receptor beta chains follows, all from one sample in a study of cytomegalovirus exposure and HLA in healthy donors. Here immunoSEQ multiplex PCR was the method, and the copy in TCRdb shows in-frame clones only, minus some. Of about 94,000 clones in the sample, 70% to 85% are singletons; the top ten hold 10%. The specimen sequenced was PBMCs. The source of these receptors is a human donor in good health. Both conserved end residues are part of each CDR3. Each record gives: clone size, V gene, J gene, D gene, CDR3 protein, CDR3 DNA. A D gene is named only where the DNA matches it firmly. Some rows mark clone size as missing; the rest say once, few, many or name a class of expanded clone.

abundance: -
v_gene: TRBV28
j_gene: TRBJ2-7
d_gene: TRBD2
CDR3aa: CASSLGLAGATPHEQYF
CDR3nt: TGTGCCAGCAGTTTGGGACTAGCGGGAGCCACCCCCCACGAGCAGTACTTC

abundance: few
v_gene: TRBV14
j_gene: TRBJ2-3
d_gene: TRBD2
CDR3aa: CASSQEGLAAQYF
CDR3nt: TGTGCCAGCAGCCAAGAGGGACTAGCGGCGCAGTATTTT

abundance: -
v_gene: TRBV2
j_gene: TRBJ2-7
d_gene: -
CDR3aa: CASSPSDFVYEQYF
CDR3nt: TGTGCCAGCTCCCCCTCAGATTTCGTCTACGAGCAGTACTTC

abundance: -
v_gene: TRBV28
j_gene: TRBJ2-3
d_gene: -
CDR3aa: CASSLGAGATDTQYF
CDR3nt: TGTGCCAGCAGTTTAGGAGCGGGTGCGACAGATACGCAGTATTTT

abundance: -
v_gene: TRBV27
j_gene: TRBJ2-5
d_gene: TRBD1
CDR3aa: CASSASDRGGETQYF
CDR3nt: TGTGCCAGCAGTGCCAGCGACAGGGGGGGCGAGACCCAGTACTTC

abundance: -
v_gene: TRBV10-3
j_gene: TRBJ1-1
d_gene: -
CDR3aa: CAISYGGMSEAFF
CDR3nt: TGTGCCATCAGCTACGGGGGTATGTCTGAAGCTTTCTTT

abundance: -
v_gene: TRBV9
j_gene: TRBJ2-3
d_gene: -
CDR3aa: CASSVEGGVDTQYF
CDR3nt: TGTGCCAGCAGCGTAGAGGGCGGGGTAGATACGCAGTATTTT

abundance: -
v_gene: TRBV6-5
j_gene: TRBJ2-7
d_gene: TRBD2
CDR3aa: CASSFSRTSGISEQYF
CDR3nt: TGTGCCAGCAGTTTCTCTAGGACTAGCGGGATAAGCGAGCAGTACTTC

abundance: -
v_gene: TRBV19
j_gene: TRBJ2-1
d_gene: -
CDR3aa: CASSIDPPAYNEQFF
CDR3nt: TGTGCCAGTAGTATAGATCCCCCCGCCTACAATGAGCAGTTCTTC

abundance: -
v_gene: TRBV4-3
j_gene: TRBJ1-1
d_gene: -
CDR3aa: CASSESMNTEAFF
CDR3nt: TGCGCCAGCAGCGAGAGCATGAACACTGAAGCTTTCTTT

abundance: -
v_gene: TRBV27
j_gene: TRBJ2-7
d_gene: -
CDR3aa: CASSSRRGGSYEQYF
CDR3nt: TGTGCCAGCAGTTCCCGTAGGGGGGGGTCCTACGAGCAGTACTTC

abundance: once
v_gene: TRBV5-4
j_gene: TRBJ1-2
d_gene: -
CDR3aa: CASSFIDRSTNGYTF
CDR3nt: TGTGCCAGCAGCTTCATCGACAGGAGTACCAATGGCTACACCTTC

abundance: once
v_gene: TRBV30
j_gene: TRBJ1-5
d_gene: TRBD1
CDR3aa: CAWSEQGAGNQPQHF
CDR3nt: TGTGCCTGGAGTGAACAGGGGGCGGGCAATCAGCCCCAGCATTTT

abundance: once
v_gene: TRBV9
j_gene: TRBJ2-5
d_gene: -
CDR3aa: CASSVRTEETQYF
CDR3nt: TGTGCCAGCAGCGTAAGGACAGAAGAGACCCAGTACTTC

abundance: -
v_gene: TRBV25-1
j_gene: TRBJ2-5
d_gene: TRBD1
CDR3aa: CASSEPGTGVRETQYF
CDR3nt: TGTGCCAGCAGTGAGCCCGGGACAGGGGTAAGAGAGACCCAGTACTTC

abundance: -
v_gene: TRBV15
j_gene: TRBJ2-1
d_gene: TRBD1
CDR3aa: CATSRDKGQGMKQFF
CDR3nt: TGTGCCACCAGCAGAGATAAGGGACAGGGGATGAAACAGTTCTTC

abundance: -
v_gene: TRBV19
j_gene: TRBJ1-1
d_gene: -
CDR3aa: CASSLGTGRHDTEAFF
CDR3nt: TGTGCCAGTAGTCTAGGGACCGGGAGGCATGACACTGAAGCTTTCTTT

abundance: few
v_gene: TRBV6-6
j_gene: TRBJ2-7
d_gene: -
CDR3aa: CASRAPAGYEQYF
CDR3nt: TGTGCCAGCAGGGCACCAGCGGGCTACGAGCAGTACTTC

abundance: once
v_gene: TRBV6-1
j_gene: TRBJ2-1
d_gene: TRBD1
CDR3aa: CASSEQGDLYNEQFF
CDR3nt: TGTGCCAGCAGTGAACAGGGGGACCTCTACAATGAGCAGTTCTTC

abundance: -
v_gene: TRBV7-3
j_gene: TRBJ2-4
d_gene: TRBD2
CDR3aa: CASSADPLAGGPLAKNIQYF
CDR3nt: TGTGCCAGCAGCGCCGACCCACTAGCGGGGGGGCCATTAGCCAAAAACATTCAGTACTTC

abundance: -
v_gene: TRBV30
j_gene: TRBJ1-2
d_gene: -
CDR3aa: CAWSAPGEGNYGYTF
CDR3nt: TGTGCCTGGAGTGCCCCTGGGGAGGGAAACTATGGCTACACCTTC

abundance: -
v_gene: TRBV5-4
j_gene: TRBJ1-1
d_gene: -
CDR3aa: CASSFVARDEAFF
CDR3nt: TGTGCCAGCAGCTTCGTTGCCCGGGATGAAGCTTTCTTT

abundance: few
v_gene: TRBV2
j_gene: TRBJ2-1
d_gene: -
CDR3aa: CASTDSSLEQFF
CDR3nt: TGTGCCAGCACCGACAGTTCCTTAGAGCAGTTCTTC

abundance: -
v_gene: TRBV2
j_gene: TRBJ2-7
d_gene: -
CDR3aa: CASTAGPFLEQYF
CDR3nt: TGTGCCAGCACCGCAGGGCCCTTCTTAGAGCAGTACTTC

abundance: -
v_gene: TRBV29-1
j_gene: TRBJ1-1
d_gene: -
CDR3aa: CSVVILGGAFF
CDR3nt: TGCAGCGTTGTGATTTTAGGGGGAGCTTTCTTT